Listed below are T cell receptor beta chains from one sample, sequenced in a study of shared clonotypes between healthy human individuals. Sequenced by immunoSEQ multiplex PCR; TCRdb stores in-frame clones only, minus some. The sample has 2,500,000 or so clones, about nine tenths seen once. The sequencing sample was made of naive CD4+ T cells from PBMCs. These receptors all come from a man aged 18 to 29 in good health. Some clones in this sample may be carry-over from other donors' samples. Each CDR3 is given with its conserved first and last residue. A D gene is named only where the DNA matches it firmly. Not every row has a clone size; where given, it reads once, few, many or a size class.

j_call	clone_size	d_call	v_call	cdr3_aa	cdr3_nt
TRBJ1-5	NA	NA	TRBV6-1	CASSKGTISNQPQHF	TGTGCCAGCAGTAAGGGGACCATTAGCAATCAGCCCCAGCATTTT
TRBJ1-2	NA	TRBD1	TRBV9	CASSVLFPGQDNYGYTF	TGTGCCAGCAGCGTATTATTTCCGGGACAGGATAACTATGGCTACACCTTC
TRBJ2-7	NA	NA	TRBV2	CASSRAYEQYF	TGTGCCAGCAGTAGGGCCTACGAGCAGTACTTC
TRBJ2-5	NA	NA	TRBV2	CASSDSQETQYF	TGTGCCAGCAGTGACTCCCAAGAGACCCAGTACTTC
TRBJ1-4	NA	NA	TRBV5-1	CASSLDNEKLFF	TGCGCCAGCAGCTTGGACAATGAAAAACTGTTTTTT
TRBJ1-4	NA	NA	TRBV7-2	CASSQQDVYGKLFF	TGTGCCAGCAGCCAACAGGATGTGTATGGAAAACTGTTTTTT
TRBJ2-2	NA	NA	TRBV9	CASSERDSPNTGELFF	TGTGCCAGCAGCGAGCGGGACAGCCCGAACACCGGGGAGCTGTTTTTT
TRBJ1-5	NA	NA	TRBV7-9	CASSSRGGNQPQHF	TGTGCCAGCAGCTCGAGGGGGGGCAATCAGCCCCAGCATTTT
TRBJ2-5	NA	NA	TRBV5-1	CASSLTERVHQETQYF	TGCGCCAGCAGCTTGACCGAGCGGGTCCACCAAGAGACCCAGTACTTC
TRBJ2-5	NA	TRBD1	TRBV5-1	CASRRGGGETQYF	TGCGCCAGCAGGCGAGGGGGCGGAGAGACCCAGTACTTC
TRBJ2-7	once	NA	TRBV7-3	CASSFSVTSYEQYF	TGTGCCAGCAGCTTTTCAGTGACCTCCTACGAGCAGTACTTC
TRBJ2-5	NA	NA	TRBV6-5	CASSPVTAQETQYF	TGTGCCAGCAGTCCCGTGACAGCCCAAGAGACCCAGTACTTC
TRBJ2-2	NA	NA	TRBV19	CASSIGAITTGELFF	TGTGCCAGTAGTATTGGCGCGATAACGACAGGGGAGCTGTTTTTT
TRBJ2-2	few	NA	TRBV19	CASNGRSRENTGELFF	TGTGCCAGTAATGGCAGGTCGCGGGAGAACACCGGGGAGCTGTTTTTT
TRBJ1-5	NA	TRBD1	TRBV2	CASTPRRDRGQPQHF	TGTGCCAGCACCCCGAGGAGGGACAGGGGTCAGCCCCAGCATTTT
TRBJ2-2	NA	TRBD2	TRBV27	CASSKGLAGEGTGELFF	TGTGCCAGCAGTAAGGGACTAGCGGGAGAGGGGACCGGGGAGCTGTTTTTT
TRBJ2-7	once	NA	TRBV21-1	CASSNSAGSYEQYF	TGTGCCAGCAGCAACTCCGCAGGCTCCTACGAGCAGTACTTC
TRBJ2-7	NA	NA	TRBV27	CASSQTGSYEQYF	TGTGCCAGCAGTCAGACCGGATCCTACGAGCAGTACTTC
TRBJ2-2	NA	TRBD2	TRBV4-3	CASSQGGTSGRTTGELFF	TGCGCCAGCAGCCAAGGGGGGACTAGCGGGAGAACCACCGGGGAGCTGTTTTTT
TRBJ1-1	NA	NA	TRBV5-1	CASSKGGTNTEAFF	TGCGCCAGCAGCAAGGGGGGGACGAACACTGAAGCTTTCTTT
TRBJ1-1	few	NA	TRBV14	CASRRLVSTEAFF	TGTGCCAGCCGCAGGTTGGTGAGCACTGAAGCTTTCTTT
TRBJ2-2	NA	TRBD2	TRBV6-6	CASREGRTGELFF	TGTGCCAGTCGGGAGGGCCGTACCGGGGAGCTGTTTTTT
TRBJ2-1	NA	NA	TRBV4-2	CASSQGSSGNSYNEQFF	TGTGCCAGCAGCCAAGGGTCCAGCGGAAACTCCTACAATGAGCAGTTCTTC